This TCR beta chain derives from a study of T cells in Graves' hyperthyroidism and ophthalmopathy. Study-wide results and limits: Separation of ophthalmopathy from stable hyperthyroidism was achieved by a 13 V-J model.

The CDR3 totals 15 residues. Germline CDR1 reads SNHLY; CDR2 reads FYNNEI. V was pared by 3 bases and J by 7 bases, with 5 bases of the junction left unmatched. Template material for amplifying TCR beta CDR3 regions consisted of RNA transcripts. HTBI primers were used for first-round RT-PCR of the TCR CDR3. TCRdb called the multiplex PCR reads again in MiXCR, with one record for every CDR3 protein. The data hold around 190,000 distinct CDR3 sequences, with 17% observed a single time. This clonotype was seen at least ten times. Its antigen is not identified. The rearrangement links TRBV2 to TRBJ2-2; 10 bases fit TRBD2. Sequencing was performed on blood. The clonotype was recovered from a woman aged 45-65 years with Graves' hyperthyroidism. CDR3 amino acids: CASSEASGSIGELFF. CDR3 bases: TGTGCCAGCAGTGAGGCTAGCGGGAGTATCGGGGAGCTGTTTTTT.